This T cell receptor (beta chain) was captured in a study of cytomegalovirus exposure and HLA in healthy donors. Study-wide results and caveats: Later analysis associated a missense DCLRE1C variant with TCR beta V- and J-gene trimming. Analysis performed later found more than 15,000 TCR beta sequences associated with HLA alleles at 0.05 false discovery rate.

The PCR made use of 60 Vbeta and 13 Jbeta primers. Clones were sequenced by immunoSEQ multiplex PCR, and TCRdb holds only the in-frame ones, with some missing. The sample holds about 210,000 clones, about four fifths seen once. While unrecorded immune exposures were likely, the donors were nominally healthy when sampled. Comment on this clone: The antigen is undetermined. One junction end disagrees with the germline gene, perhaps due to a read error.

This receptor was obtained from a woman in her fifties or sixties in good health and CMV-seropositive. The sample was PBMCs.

CDR3 residues: CASNLGQGAYGQYF. CDR3 DNA sequence: TGTGCCAGTAACCTAGGACAGGGGGCCTACGGGCAGTACTTC. V gene TRBV19 combines with J gene TRBJ2-7; 11 bases map to TRBD1. CDR1 is LNHDA, CDR2 SQIVND, per germline (reference sequence). The CDR3 is made up of 14 amino acids.